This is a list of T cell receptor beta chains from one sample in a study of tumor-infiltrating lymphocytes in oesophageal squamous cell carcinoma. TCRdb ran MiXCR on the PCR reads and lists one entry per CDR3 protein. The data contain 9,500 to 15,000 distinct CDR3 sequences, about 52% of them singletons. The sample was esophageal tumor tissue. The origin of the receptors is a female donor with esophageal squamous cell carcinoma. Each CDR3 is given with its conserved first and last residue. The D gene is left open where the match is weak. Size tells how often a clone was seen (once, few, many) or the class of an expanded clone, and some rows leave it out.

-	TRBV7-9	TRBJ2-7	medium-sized	CASSRLGQLTYNEQYF	TGTGCCAGCAGCCGCCTAGGGCAGCTGACCTACAATGAGCAGTACTTC
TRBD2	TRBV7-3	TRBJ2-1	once	CASSFGHGLAGGGEQFF	TGTGCCAGCAGCTTTGGTCACGGACTAGCGGGAGGAGGGGAGCAGTTCTTC
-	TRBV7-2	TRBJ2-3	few	CASSHYTDTQYF	TGTGCCAGCAGCCACTACACAGATACGCAGTATTTT
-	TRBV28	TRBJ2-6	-	CASSPHSSGANVLTF	TGTGCCAGCAGTCCTCATAGCTCTGGGGCCAACGTCCTGACTTTC
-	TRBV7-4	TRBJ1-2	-	CASSLVGDYGYTF	TGTGCCAGCAGCTTAGTGGGGGACTATGGCTACACCTTC
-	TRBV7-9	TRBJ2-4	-	CASSLMGDKNIQYF	TGTGCCAGCAGCTTAATGGGGGACAAAAACATTCAGTACTTC
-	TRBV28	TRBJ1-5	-	CASRSPGRYSNQPQHF	TGTGCCAGCAGGAGTCCGGGACGCTATAGCAATCAGCCCCAGCATTTT
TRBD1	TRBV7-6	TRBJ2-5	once	CASSPRGDRVRGETQYF	TGTGCCAGCAGCCCGCGAGGTGACAGGGTTCGCGGGGAGACCCAGTACTTC
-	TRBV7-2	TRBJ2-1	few	CASSLHNEQFF	TGTGCCAGCAGCCTTCACAATGAGCAGTTCTTC
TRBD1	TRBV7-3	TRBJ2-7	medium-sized	CASSDSTGLDEQYF	TGTGCCAGCAGCGATTCGACAGGGTTGGATGAGCAGTACTTC
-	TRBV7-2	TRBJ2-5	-	CASSLVQAEWLVNEQYF	TGTGCCAGCAGCTTAGTCCAGGCGGAATGGTTGGTCAATGAGCAGTACTTC
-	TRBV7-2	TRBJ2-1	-	CASSLSRPAGEQFF	TGTGCCAGCAGCTTATCACGACCAGCGGGTGAGCAGTTCTTC
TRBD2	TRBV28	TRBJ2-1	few	CASSLTSGTLFF	TGTGCCAGCAGTTTAACTAGCGGGACCTTGTTCTTC
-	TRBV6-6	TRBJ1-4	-	CASREGFRDGNEKLFF	TGTGCCAGCAGAGAAGGGTTTCGGGACGGCAATGAAAAACTGTTTTTT
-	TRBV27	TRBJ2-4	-	CASSSGMAKNIQYF	TGTGCCAGCAGCTCGGGGATGGCCAAAAACATTCAGTACTTC
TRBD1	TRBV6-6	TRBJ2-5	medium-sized	CASSYGQGGGEQYF	TGTGCCAGCAGTTACGGACAGGGCGGCGGTGAGCAGTACTTC
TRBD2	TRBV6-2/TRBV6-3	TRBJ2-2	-	CASSFGLAGHTGELFF	TGTGCCAGCAGTTTCGGACTAGCGGGACACACCGGGGAGCTGTTTTTT
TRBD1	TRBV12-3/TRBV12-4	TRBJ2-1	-	CASRGQGNSYNEQFF	TGTGCCAGCAGAGGACAGGGGAATTCCTACAATGAGCAGTTCTTC
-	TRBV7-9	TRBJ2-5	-	CASFSNRAGKTQYF	TGTGCCAGCTTTTCCAACAGGGCAGGGAAGACCCAGTACTTC
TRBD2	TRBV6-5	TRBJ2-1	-	CASRARATSGIYEQFF	TGTGCCAGCAGGGCGCGAGCGACTAGCGGGATCTACGAGCAGTTCTTC
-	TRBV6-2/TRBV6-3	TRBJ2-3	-	CASSARVVTDTQYF	TGTGCCAGCAGTGCCCGAGTTGTGACAGATACGCAGTATTTT
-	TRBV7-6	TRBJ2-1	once	CASSLSWRSSYNEQFF	TGTGCCAGCAGCTTAAGCTGGAGGAGCTCCTACAATGAGCAGTTCTTC
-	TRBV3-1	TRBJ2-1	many	CASRGPVNEQFF	TGTGCCAGCAGGGGGCCGGTCAATGAGCAGTTCTTC